This TCR beta chain is from a study of T cell repertoires in cytomegalovirus infection. Study observations and caveats: Adding up the frequency of public TCR beta families identified people who carried CMV plus the relevant HLA.

The germline V gene encodes CDR1 MDHEN and CDR2 SYDVKM. There are 12 residues in the CDR3. V was trimmed by 6 bases and J by 8 bases, leaving 13 bases between them. This clonotype was counted at least ten times. What it recognizes is unknown. TCRdb itself ran the reads through MiXCR, one entry per CDR3 protein. The sample carries about 260,000 distinct CDR3 sequences, 8% to 9.5% recorded once. Material: PBMCs. The chain combines TRBV28 with TRBJ1-2; tentatively, D is TRBD1 (6 bases). This sequence was found in a human donor in good health (CMV status not recorded). Some clones in this sample may be carry-over from other donors' samples. In DNA form, the CDR3 reads TGTGCCAGCAGCACCGGGACACCCGGCTACACCTTC. Translating it yields CASSTGTPGYTF.